One sample yielded the 21 T cell receptor beta chains listed below, sequenced in a study of T cells after yellow fever vaccination. A single record per CDR3 protein comes from TCRdb applying MiXCR to the 5' RACE reads. In the table there are 200,000 or so distinct CDR3 sequences, 5.5% to 8.5% of which are singletons. Sequenced material: CD4+ T cells sorted from PBMCs, taken on the day of the yellow fever booster vaccination. These TCRs come from a man aged 25-40 years who received the YFV17D yellow fever vaccine.

The chain carries TRBV7-9 and TRBJ2-1; TRBD2 is a possible D gene (6 bases). Germline CDR1 reads SEHNR; CDR2 reads FQNEAQ (reference sequence). There are 16 residues in the CDR3. V lost 2 bases, J lost 1 base, and 12 bases lay in between. For the CDR3, the DNA is TGTGCCAGCAGCTTAATCCCCAGCGGGTCCTACAATGAGCAGTTCTTC. It specifies CASSLIPSGSYNEQFF.

The CDR3 DNA sequence: TGCAGTGCTAAAGGGGTGAGCACAGATACGCAGTATTTT. This codes for CSAKGVSTDTQYF. This chain uses TRBV20-1 with TRBJ2-3, with a weak D call TRBD1 (5 bases). V was clipped by 4 bases and J by 0 bases, with 8 bases between them. CDR1 DFQATT and CDR2 SNEGSKA come from the germline V gene (reference sequence). This CDR3 region has 13 residues.

V gene TRBV6-2 or TRBV6-3 combines with J gene TRBJ2-1; D call uncertain. The CDR3 sequence is 14 residues long. Looked up from germline, CDR1 is MNHEY and CDR2 is SVGEGT. V was trimmed by 6 bases and J by 1 base, leaving 10 bases between them. The CDR3 DNA sequence: TGTGCCAGCAGCTATAGAACGTCCTACAATGAGCAGTTCTTC. Protein product: CASSYRTSYNEQFF.

This clonotype was seen repeatedly, ten times or more. The chain combines TRBV20-1 with TRBJ1-1, with D possibly TRBD1 on 6 matching bases. Deletions cut 3 bases from V and 5 bases from J, with 13 bases between. The germline gives CDR1 DFQATT, CDR2 SNEGSKA (reference sequence). The length of the CDR3 is 13 residues. The CDR3 region has the DNA TGCAGTGCTAGTAGACAGGTCCTTACTGAAGCTTTCTTT. This gives the protein CSASRQVLTEAFF.

This clonotype was seen a handful of times. The chain combines TRBV7-2 with TRBJ2-3, with a possible D match to TRBD1 (6 bases). Germline V gene data show CDR1 as SGHTA and CDR2 as FQGNSA. There are 15 residues in the CDR3. V was pared by 3 bases and J by 4 bases, with 14 bases between. The CDR3 is CASSLGAGIADTQYF. The CDR3 nucleotides are TGTGCCAGCAGCTTGGGGGCAGGGATAGCAGATACGCAGTATTTT.

The table lists this clonotype with many counts. This chain joins TRBV7-9 and TRBJ1-1; D unclear. V was clipped by 1 base and J by 2 bases, with 5 bases between them. This CDR3 spans 13 amino acids. CDR1 SEHNR and CDR2 FQNEAQ come from the germline V gene (reference sequence). CDR3 in DNA: TGTGCCAGCAGCTTAGATTTTAACACTGAAGCTTTCTTT. It specifies CASSLDFNTEAFF.

This rearrangement joins TRBV3-1 to TRBJ1-3; D uncertain. The CDR3 runs 18 residues. CDR1 LGHDT and CDR2 YNNKEL come from the germline V gene (reference sequence). V was pared by 4 bases and J by 0 bases, with 19 bases between. The CDR3 DNA reads TGTGCCAGCAGCCTTGTCGGGTACAGACCCAACTCTGGAAACACCATATATTTT. It encodes CASSLVGYRPNSGNTIYF.

The table lists this clonotype with a few counts. The CDR3 reads CASSPAGTFIIDEQYF. CDR3 coding DNA: TGTGCCAGCTCACCAGCGGGGACGTTTATCATCGACGAGCAGTACTTC. The rearrangement uses TRBV18 and TRBJ2-7; a weak D match, TRBD2 (6 bases). CDR3 length: 16 amino acids. Germline CDR1 KGHSH, CDR2 LQKENI. V lost 2 bases and J lost 5, with 19 bases in between.

The table lists this clonotype with many counts. J is TRBJ2-7 and V is TRBV27; no definite D call. Germline V CDR1 and CDR2: MNHEY, SMNVEV (reference sequence). With 5 bases removed from V and 12 bases from J, the gap between germline ends came to 23 bases. This CDR3 region has 14 residues. CDR3 nucleotide sequence: TGTGCCAGCAGTCCAGACCCCCGGGCTCTTAGGGTGTACTTC. Encoded protein: CASSPDPRALRVYF.

This clonotype was seen only a few times. The gene calls are TRBV20-1 and TRBJ1-1, with 9 nucleotides matching TRBD1. There are 13 residues in the CDR3. Germline CDR1 is DFQATT and CDR2 is SNEGSKA (reference sequence). CDR3 DNA: TGCAGAACTCTAACGGGACAGGGCGCTGAAGCTTTCTTT. Translated: CRTLTGQGAEAFF.

The chain couples TRBV20-1 to TRBJ2-1, with a possible D match to TRBD2 (6 bases). V shed 1 base and J shed 7 bases, with 11 bases lying between them. From germline, CDR1 is DFQATT and CDR2 SNEGSKA (reference sequence). CDR3 length: 13 amino acids. The CDR3 region is CSARAPGGNEQFF. In DNA form, the CDR3 reads TGCAGTGCTAGAGCCCCTGGAGGGAATGAGCAGTTCTTC.

The V and J genes are TRBV6-2 or TRBV6-3 and TRBJ1-2; TRBD1 is a possible D gene (5 bases). The CDR3 has 13 amino acids. V lost 5 bases and J 4 bases, leaving 11 bases between the germline ends. Per germline, CDR1 MNHEY and CDR2 SVGEGT. CDR3 protein: CASSRQGPYGYTF. Written as DNA, the CDR3 is TGTGCCAGCAGTCGGCAGGGTCCCTATGGCTACACCTTC.

This clonotype was seen ten or more times. The chain recombines TRBV12-3 or TRBV12-4 with TRBJ2-1; no reliable D call. V was pared by 5 bases and J by 7 bases, with 9 bases between. The length of the CDR3 is 12 residues. This CDR3 reads CASSAGSNEQFF. The CDR3 coding sequence is TGTGCCAGCAGTGCAGGTTCAAATGAGCAGTTCTTC.

This clonotype was detected only a few times. The V gene is TRBV29-1, the J gene TRBJ2-1; 8 positions agree with TRBD1. With 2 bases clipped from V and 8 bases from J, the junction kept 5 bases outside the gene matches. The germline gives CDR1 SQVTM, CDR2 ANQGSEA. This CDR3 is built from 13 residues. Here the CDR3 reads CSVEPDRAYEQFF. For the CDR3, the DNA is TGCAGCGTTGAACCGGACAGGGCCTATGAGCAGTTCTTC.

The chain uses TRBV29-1 and TRBJ1-5, with 8 bases lining up with TRBD1. Germline CDR1 and CDR2: SQVTM and ANQGSEA. Germline trimming cut 5 bases from V and 0 bases from J; bases unmatched to any gene: 3. The length of the CDR3 is 14 residues. This CDR3 reads CSVSGGLSNQPQHF. The DNA for the CDR3 is TGCAGCGTTTCAGGGGGCCTTAGCAATCAGCCCCAGCATTTT.

This clonotype was recorded a few times. CDR3 nucleotide sequence: TGCAGTGCTAGAGATCAGGCAGGCCTCTATGGCTACACCTTC. Amino acids: CSARDQAGLYGYTF. The V call is TRBV20-1, the J call TRBJ1-2; D gene uncertain. V dropped 0 bases and J dropped 4 bases, with 12 bases sitting between them. The germline V gene has CDR1 DFQATT and CDR2 SNEGSKA (reference sequence). The CDR3 spans 14 residues.

This chain connects TRBV29-1 to TRBJ2-1; 9 bases line up with TRBD2. Germline V gives CDR1 SQVTM, CDR2 ANQGSEA. J lost 9 bases, V lost 7 bases, and 13 bases had no gene match. This CDR3 is 14 amino acids long. CDR3 nucleotides: TGCAGCGCGGGGGGCGGGAGGGCCGAGGGTGAGCAGTTCTTC. Its protein is CSAGGGRAEGEQFF.

The chain carries TRBV6-5 and TRBJ2-1, with D perhaps TRBD2 (6 bases). V was clipped by 0 bases and J by 4 bases, with 10 bases between them. CDR1 and CDR2 from the germline V gene are MNHEY and SVGAGI. The CDR3 contains 15 residues. CDR3 coding DNA: TGTGCCAGCAGTTACTCTCGGGACTGGTACAATGAGCAGTTCTTC. This translates into CASSYSRDWYNEQFF.

In this sample, this clonotype turned up many times. The rearrangement joins TRBV7-2 to TRBJ2-2; 7 nucleotides agree with TRBD1. CDR1 and CDR2 (germline): SGHTA, FQGNSA. The CDR3 extends over 14 amino acids. Trimming removed 5 bases from V and 7 bases from J; junction bases left unmatched: 7. The chain's CDR3 is CASSLDRANGELFF. As DNA, the CDR3 is TGTGCCAGCAGCCTAGACAGGGCTAACGGGGAGCTGTTTTTT. The full variable domain, in which reference TRBV7-2 and TRBJ2-2 provide the parts outside the CDR3, is GAGVSQSPSNKVTEKGKDVELRCDPISGHTALYWYRQSLGQGLEFLIYFQGNSAPDKSGLPSDRFSAERTGGSVSTLTIQRTQQEDSAVYLCASSLDRANGELFFGEGSRLTVL.

This clonotype has ten or more counts. The chain's CDR3 is CASSFTRGVNQPQHF. CDR3 bases: TGTGCCAGCAGTTTTACCAGGGGGGTCAATCAGCCCCAGCATTTT. The chain combines TRBV12-3 or TRBV12-4 with TRBJ1-5; 7 bases fit TRBD1. With 3 bases clipped from V and 3 bases from J, the junction kept 5 bases outside the gene matches. This CDR3 spans 15 amino acids.

This clonotype was detected only a few times. CDR3 in DNA: TGTGCCAGCAGTGAGACAGGGTTTAGCACAGATACGCAGTATTTT. Protein: CASSETGFSTDTQYF. The rearrangement joins TRBV6-1 to TRBJ2-3; 7 bases are shared with TRBD1. J lost 0 bases, V lost 3 bases, and 3 bases had no gene match. CDR1 MNHNS and CDR2 SASEGT come from the germline V gene. The CDR3 is 15 amino acids.